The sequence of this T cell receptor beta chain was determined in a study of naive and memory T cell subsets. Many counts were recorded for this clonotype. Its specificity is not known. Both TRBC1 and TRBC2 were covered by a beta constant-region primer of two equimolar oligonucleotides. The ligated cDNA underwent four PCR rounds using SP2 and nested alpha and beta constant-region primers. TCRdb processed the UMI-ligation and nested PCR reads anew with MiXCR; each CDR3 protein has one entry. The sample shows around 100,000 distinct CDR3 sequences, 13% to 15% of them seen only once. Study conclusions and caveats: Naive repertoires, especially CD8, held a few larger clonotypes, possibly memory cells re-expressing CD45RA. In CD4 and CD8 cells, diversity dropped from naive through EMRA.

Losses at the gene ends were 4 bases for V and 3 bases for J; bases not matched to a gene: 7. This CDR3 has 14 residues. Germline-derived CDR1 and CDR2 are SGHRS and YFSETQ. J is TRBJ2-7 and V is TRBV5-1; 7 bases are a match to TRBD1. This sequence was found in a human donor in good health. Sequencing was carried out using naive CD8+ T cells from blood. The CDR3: CASSIDRVYYEQYF. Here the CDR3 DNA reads TGCGCCAGCAGCATCGACAGGGTCTACTACGAGCAGTACTTC.